One and the same sample provided the 5 T cell receptor beta chains below, sequenced in a study of control samples from healthy donors and cancer patients. Profiled with immunoSEQ multiplex PCR; TCRdb holds only in-frame clones, not every one. In the table there are about 130,000 clones, 92% of which are singletons. The sequenced sample consisted of PBMCs. Receptors originate from a man older than 75 with head and neck cancer.

The genes are TRBV7-6 and TRBJ1-6, with D possibly TRBD1 on 6 matching bases. V was shortened by 1 base and J by 5 bases, with 18 bases between the two germline ends. Germline V CDR1 and CDR2: SGHVS, FNYEAQ. There are 18 residues in the CDR3. CDR3 sequence (DNA): TGTGCCAGCAGCTTAGTGGGTTCAGGGGTCAGTAATAATTCACCCCTCCACTTT. This translates into CASSLVGSGVSNNSPLHF.

The chain carries TRBV19 and TRBJ2-7, with 8 bases that match TRBD2. The V and J ends lost 2 bases and 2 bases, in that order; junction bases with no gene match: 11. The CDR3 length is 17 residues. Germline V lookup: CDR1 LNHDA, CDR2 SQIVND (reference sequence). The CDR3 is CASSIRPSGRLPYEQYF. Written as DNA, the CDR3 is TGTGCCAGTAGTATACGGCCCAGCGGGAGACTTCCCTACGAGCAGTACTTC.

V is TRBV2 and J is TRBJ2-1; D remains unclear. CDR3 length: 13 amino acids. Germline lookup yields CDR1 SNHLY and CDR2 FYNNEI. Trimming took 6 bases from V and 6 from J, leaving 12 bases between them. The CDR3 protein is CASRETLLNEQFF. The CDR3 DNA is TGTGCCAGCAGAGAAACCCTGCTCAATGAGCAGTTCTTC.

The rearrangement joins TRBV19 to TRBJ2-1; TRBD2 matches 12 bases. The CDR3 loop spans 16 amino acids. Germline V lookup: CDR1 LNHDA, CDR2 SQIVND (reference sequence). V shed 7 bases, J shed 7 bases, and the junction held 11 bases outside the gene matches. The CDR3 DNA sequence: TGTGCCAGTACTGGGCTAGCGGGAGGGCCTAGGAATGAGCAGTTCTTC. Residues: CASTGLAGGPRNEQFF.

The chain is built from TRBV7-8 and TRBJ2-5; D remains unclear. This CDR3 spans 16 amino acids. Looked up from germline, CDR1 is SGHVS and CDR2 is FQNEAQ. V lost 0 bases to trimming and J lost 5 bases, with 16 bases between them. CDR3 amino acids: CASSLAPGRSRETQYF. The DNA for the CDR3 is TGTGCCAGCAGCTTAGCGCCAGGTCGGTCACGGGAGACCCAGTACTTC. The whole variable domain, remainder taken from reference TRBV7-8 and TRBJ2-5, is GAGVSQSPRYKVAKRGQDVALRCDPISGHVSLFWYQQALGQGPEFLTYFQNEAQLDKSGLPSDRFFAERPEGSVSTLKIQRTQQEDSAVYLCASSLAPGRSRETQYFGPGTRLLVL.